The 10 T cell receptor beta chains reported below all come from one sample, sequenced in a study of OX40 agonist ivuxolimab in advanced cancers. Assay used: immunoSEQ multiplex PCR; TCRdb lists only in-frame clones, some missing. The sample holds more than 60,000 clones, about 93% seen once. This material consisted of CD4+ or CD8+ T cells sorted from blood, taken in a trial of the OX40 agonist ivuxolimab. The source is an adult with an advanced solid tumor such as melanoma, head and neck, liver or kidney cancer.

The chain links TRBV4-1 to TRBJ1-5, with unresolved D. Germline CDR1 reads MGHRA; CDR2 reads YSYEKL. The CDR3 extends over 15 amino acids. The ends were cut back, 0 bases at V and 1 base at J, with 7 bases in the middle. The CDR3 region is CASSQEPGSNQPQHF. Here the CDR3 DNA reads TGCGCCAGCAGCCAAGAACCCGGGAGCAATCAGCCCCAGCATTTT.

This chain connects TRBV7-2 to TRBJ1-5; a possible D gene is TRBD1 (5 bases). Germline V gives CDR1 SGHTA, CDR2 FQGNSA. V lost 5 bases and J lost 0, with 14 bases in between. This CDR3 region has 16 residues. The CDR3 reads CASSLEQESSNQPQHF. The CDR3 DNA follows: TGTGCCAGCAGCCTAGAACAGGAGAGTAGCAATCAGCCCCAGCATTTT.

The rearrangement joins TRBV2 to TRBJ2-3; D is ambiguous. Germline assignment: CDR1 SNHLY and CDR2 FYNNEI. CDR3 length: 15 residues. V dropped 2 bases and J dropped 5 bases, with 14 bases sitting between them. The CDR3 region is CASSEMFSKQDTQYF. The CDR3 DNA is TGTGCCAGCAGTGAAATGTTTAGCAAACAAGATACGCAGTATTTT.

This chain joins TRBV4-1 and TRBJ2-1; possible D gene TRBD2, 6 bases. Trimming stripped 0 bases from V and 3 bases from J, with 12 bases between. CDR1 is MGHRA and CDR2 is YSYEKL in the germline V gene. The CDR3 covers 16 residues. As DNA, the CDR3 is TGCGCCAGCAGCCAAGATTTTACGGGACTCTACAATGAGCAGTTCTTC. Amino acids: CASSQDFTGLYNEQFF.

CDR3 bases: TGTGCCTGGATCCTAAGGGGGAGGGAAGAGACCCAGTACTTC. Translated: CAWILRGREETQYF. J is TRBJ2-5 and V is TRBV30; tentative D call: TRBD2 (7 bases). V lost 4 bases to trimming and J lost 3 bases, with 15 bases between them. The length of the CDR3 is 14 residues. Germline V CDR1 and CDR2: GTSNPN, SVGIG (reference sequence).

V gene TRBV4-2 combines with J gene TRBJ1-2, with 9 bases fitting TRBD1. From germline, CDR1 is LGHNA and CDR2 YNFKEQ. The V segment lost 1 base and the J segment 5 bases; nucleotides outside the gene matches: 8. This CDR3 is 16 amino acids long. The CDR3 protein is CASSQGGQGRRYGYTF. In DNA form, the CDR3 reads TGTGCCAGCAGCCAAGGGGGACAGGGCAGGCGGTATGGCTACACCTTC.

This rearrangement joins TRBV7-9 to TRBJ2-7, with 7 bases aligning to TRBD2. J was trimmed by 7 bases and V by 4 bases; bases with no gene match: 7. Germline CDR1 is SEHNR and CDR2 is FQNEAQ (reference sequence). This CDR3 has 13 residues. The CDR3 loop is CASSSAGASEQYF. As DNA, the CDR3 is TGTGCCAGCAGCTCCGCGGGAGCTAGTGAGCAGTACTTC.

The chain carries TRBV7-9 and TRBJ2-2; 7 nucleotides align to TRBD1. The V segment lost 5 bases and the J segment 5 bases; nucleotides outside the gene matches: 11. The CDR3 has 16 residues. The germline CDR1 and CDR2 sequences are SEHNR and FQNEAQ (reference sequence). The CDR3 DNA reads TGTGCCAGCAGCCCCCCTCAGGGGGATAGAACCGGGGAGCTGTTTTTT. This codes for CASSPPQGDRTGELFF.

The V and J genes are TRBV27 and TRBJ1-1, with 7 bases lining up with TRBD1. Germline lookup yields CDR1 MNHEY and CDR2 SMNVEV (reference sequence). Germline trimming cut 5 bases from V and 5 bases from J; bases unmatched to any gene: 8. This CDR3 has 14 amino acids. The CDR3 loop reads CASSQGGGWTEAFF. CDR3 nucleotides: TGTGCCAGCAGTCAGGGGGGAGGATGGACTGAAGCTTTCTTT.

The rearrangement joins TRBV29-1 to TRBJ2-5, with D perhaps given as TRBD1 or TRBD2 (5 bases each). Trimming removed 7 bases from V and 9 bases from J, with 21 bases in between. Germline CDR1 and CDR2: SQVTM and ANQGSEA. CDR3 length: 13 residues. Here the CDR3 reads CSDTGTAGKAQYF. Written as DNA, the CDR3 is TGCAGCGACACCGGGACCGCCGGGAAGGCCCAGTACTTC.